Listed here is a single T cell receptor beta chain. Its antigen remains undetermined. Base qualities are missing; no much larger clone stands one base away. Sorted unstimulated T cells, along with proliferating T cells recovered from mixed lymphocyte reactions, underwent TCRbeta CDR3 sequencing. Fresh whole blood from around 11 HLA-typed healthy donors was used to isolate PBMCs. Libraries were built with the immunoSEQ multiplex PCR assay. Each sample had some 10^5 TCR templates assayed by the deep sequencing platform. Genomic DNA extracted from sorted T cells was the material used for TCRbeta CDR3 sequencing. Concerning the study's data processing: The R programming language was used for clonal analysis of TCRbeta CDR3 data. Comparing unstimulated samples against CFSE-low samples taken after the reaction was how alloreactive CD4+ and CD8+ clones were defined. Alloreactive CD4+ clones were assigned to regulatory or non-regulatory origin by matching sequences to sorted unstimulated Treg and non-Treg repertoires. TCRdb mirrors the immuneACCESS table, restricted to in-frame sequences. Some clones are absent from its copies; in checked studies, under half trace to an unresolved V gene, and the reason for the others is unknown. That table supplies the V and J calls and clone size; D and trimming were determined from the DNA. The sample yields around 83,000 clones; around 90% were counted once. The ten most abundant clones make up about 15% of the sample.

This specimen belongs to a study of siplizumab effects on memory and regulatory T cells (dated by TCRdb to about 2019). About the study as a whole: The study looked at the effect of siplizumab, an anti-CD2 antibody, on alloreactive T-cell subsets in allogeneic mixed lymphocyte reactions made from human PBMCs.

The paper's findings and limits, for the study overall: About 80-96% of proliferating CD4+ or CD8+ clones could not be given a naive or memory phenotype. Siplizumab significantly lowered the cumulative frequency of alloreactive sequences that could be traced to unstimulated CD4+ memory T cells. Among mappable alloreactive CD4+ clones, the Treg-derived fraction averaged around 70% with siplizumab versus around 27% in control reactions. Unstimulated naive T cells appeared more diverse than memory T cells, and naive cells seemed to contribute substantially to the alloresponse. Because sequences at frequencies below about 10^-5 were poorly captured, only a minor fraction of alloreactive clones could be mapped back to unstimulated subsets. Whether proliferating Tregs from siplizumab cultures actually had suppressive function was not functionally confirmed.

Including cysteine and phenylalanine, the CDR3 has 13 amino acids. The DNA shown is the 39-base CDR3, in frame from base 1. V sheds 5 bases and J sheds 9 bases, leaving 14 bases between their ends. CDR1 SGHAT and CDR2 FQNNGV are derived from the germline V gene. This sequence was found in a human donor in good health. The chain employs TRBV11-2 and TRBJ2-1; the D gene lacks a confident call. Sequencing was done on a sample of CD4+ T cells sorted from blood. The bases are TGTGCCAGCAGCCCAGGCAGCCGGCGTGAGCAGTTCTTC. Its amino acids are CASSPGSRREQFF.